A selection of T cell receptor beta chains follows, all from one sample in a study of shared clonotypes between healthy human individuals. The method was immunoSEQ multiplex PCR; TCRdb's version includes in-frame clones alone and lacks a portion of them. Counted here are fewer than 2.5 million clones, 93% occurring once; the ten biggest clones make up 0.36%. Sequences were obtained from naive CD4+ T cells from PBMCs. The source of these receptors is a man aged 18 to 29 in good health. Some clones in this sample may be carry-over from other donors' samples. Both conserved end residues are part of each CDR3. D genes are given only for firm matches. The size entry is marked missing in some rows and otherwise reads once, few, many or a size class.

j_gene: TRBJ2-1; v_gene: TRBV20-1; d_gene: NA; abundance: NA; CDR3aa: CSARRYNEQFF
j_gene: TRBJ2-1; v_gene: TRBV5-1; d_gene: TRBD1; abundance: NA; CDR3aa: CASSTGQGAGEQFF
j_gene: TRBJ1-3; v_gene: TRBV4-1; d_gene: NA; abundance: few; CDR3aa: CASRPALGNTIYF
j_gene: TRBJ1-2; v_gene: TRBV27; d_gene: NA; abundance: NA; CDR3aa: CASRSSGVEGYTF
j_gene: TRBJ2-7; v_gene: TRBV18; d_gene: TRBD2; abundance: NA; CDR3aa: CASSPRRTSGDYEQYF
j_gene: TRBJ2-2; v_gene: TRBV11-3; d_gene: NA; abundance: few; CDR3aa: CASGGNTGELFF
j_gene: TRBJ2-1; v_gene: TRBV9; d_gene: TRBD2; abundance: NA; CDR3aa: CASSVATAGYYGGRAGSYNEQFF
j_gene: TRBJ2-7; v_gene: TRBV27; d_gene: NA; abundance: NA; CDR3aa: CASSQGRSSYEQYF
j_gene: TRBJ1-1; v_gene: TRBV6-1; d_gene: NA; abundance: once; CDR3aa: CASSALTGYTEAFF
j_gene: TRBJ1-1; v_gene: TRBV19; d_gene: NA; abundance: NA; CDR3aa: CASTSKGEGRSEAFF
j_gene: TRBJ2-2; v_gene: TRBV5-1; d_gene: NA; abundance: once; CDR3aa: CASSPPVGGGELFF
j_gene: TRBJ2-5; v_gene: TRBV7-2; d_gene: NA; abundance: few; CDR3aa: CASSRGLLEAQYF
j_gene: TRBJ1-2; v_gene: TRBV28; d_gene: NA; abundance: NA; CDR3aa: CASSFRGYGYTF
j_gene: TRBJ2-5; v_gene: TRBV7-3; d_gene: NA; abundance: NA; CDR3aa: CASSFQGGETQYF
j_gene: TRBJ1-6; v_gene: TRBV25-1; d_gene: NA; abundance: NA; CDR3aa: CASSENEGPNSPLHF
j_gene: TRBJ1-1; v_gene: TRBV11-3; d_gene: NA; abundance: NA; CDR3aa: CASSYQGGTEAFF
j_gene: TRBJ1-1; v_gene: TRBV7-3; d_gene: NA; abundance: NA; CDR3aa: CASSLTGGEDTEAFF
j_gene: TRBJ1-5; v_gene: TRBV7-9; d_gene: NA; abundance: NA; CDR3aa: CASSLPYQPQHF
j_gene: TRBJ2-1; v_gene: TRBV18; d_gene: NA; abundance: NA; CDR3aa: CASSPSGSSYNEQFF
j_gene: TRBJ2-3; v_gene: TRBV6-5; d_gene: NA; abundance: NA; CDR3aa: CASRPGVTGLDTQYF
j_gene: TRBJ1-2; v_gene: TRBV11-3; d_gene: TRBD1; abundance: once; CDR3aa: CASSSGQGFDYGYTF
j_gene: TRBJ1-3; v_gene: TRBV19; d_gene: NA; abundance: NA; CDR3aa: CASRLTGSISGNTIYF
j_gene: TRBJ2-6; v_gene: TRBV28; d_gene: NA; abundance: NA; CDR3aa: CASTLRQPGANVLTF
j_gene: TRBJ2-5; v_gene: TRBV5-1; d_gene: TRBD2; abundance: NA; CDR3aa: CASSPRLAQETQYF
j_gene: TRBJ1-2; v_gene: TRBV18; d_gene: NA; abundance: NA; CDR3aa: CASSHTQEGYGYTF
j_gene: TRBJ1-1; v_gene: TRBV5-4; d_gene: TRBD1; abundance: NA; CDR3aa: CASSPLQGVRSEAFF
j_gene: TRBJ2-7; v_gene: TRBV5-1; d_gene: TRBD1; abundance: NA; CDR3aa: CASSQIQQGATEQYF
j_gene: TRBJ2-1; v_gene: TRBV28; d_gene: NA; abundance: NA; CDR3aa: CASEGVEQFF
j_gene: TRBJ2-7; v_gene: TRBV6-5; d_gene: TRBD1; abundance: NA; CDR3aa: CASSQTGLGEQYF
j_gene: TRBJ2-5; v_gene: TRBV7-2; d_gene: NA; abundance: NA; CDR3aa: CASSSLATETQYF
j_gene: TRBJ1-2; v_gene: TRBV11-1; d_gene: NA; abundance: NA; CDR3aa: CASSFEGYGYTF
j_gene: TRBJ2-2; v_gene: TRBV6-5; d_gene: TRBD2; abundance: NA; CDR3aa: CATREGTGELFF
j_gene: TRBJ2-1; v_gene: TRBV27; d_gene: NA; abundance: NA; CDR3aa: CASSSNFLGGPSYNEQFF
j_gene: TRBJ2-5; v_gene: TRBV18; d_gene: TRBD2; abundance: NA; CDR3aa: CASSPKAGGRQETQYF
j_gene: TRBJ2-1; v_gene: TRBV19; d_gene: TRBD2; abundance: NA; CDR3aa: CASNPSGGGGEGEQFF
j_gene: TRBJ1-2; v_gene: TRBV30; d_gene: TRBD1; abundance: NA; CDR3aa: CAWSRQWQGDYGYTF
j_gene: TRBJ1-4; v_gene: TRBV2; d_gene: TRBD1; abundance: NA; CDR3aa: CASSEDRVNEKLFF